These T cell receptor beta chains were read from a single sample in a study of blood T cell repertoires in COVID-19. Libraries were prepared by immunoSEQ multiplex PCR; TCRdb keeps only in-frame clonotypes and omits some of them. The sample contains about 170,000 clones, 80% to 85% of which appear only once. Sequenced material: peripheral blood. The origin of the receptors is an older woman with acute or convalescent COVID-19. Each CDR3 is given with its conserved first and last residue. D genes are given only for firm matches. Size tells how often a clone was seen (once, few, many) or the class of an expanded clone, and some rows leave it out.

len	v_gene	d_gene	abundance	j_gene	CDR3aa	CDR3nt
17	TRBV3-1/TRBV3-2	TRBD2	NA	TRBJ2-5	CASSQGGAGGPRETQYF	TGTGCCAGCAGCCAAGGGGGAGCGGGGGGGCCAAGGGAGACCCAGTACTTC
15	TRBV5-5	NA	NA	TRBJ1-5	CASSLGTAVQGPQHF	TGTGCCAGCAGCTTGGGGACAGCGGTGCAGGGGCCCCAGCATTTT
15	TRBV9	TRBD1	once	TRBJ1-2	CASSVEGQGNYGYTF	TGTGCCAGCAGCGTAGAGGGACAGGGGAACTATGGCTACACCTTC
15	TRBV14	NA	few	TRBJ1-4	CASSQDLIEGGKLFF	TGTGCCAGCAGCCAAGATCTTATCGAGGGTGGGAAACTGTTTTTT
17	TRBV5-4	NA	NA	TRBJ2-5	CASSLVGLAPPQETQYF	TGTGCCAGCAGCTTGGTCGGGCTAGCGCCACCTCAAGAGACCCAGTACTTC
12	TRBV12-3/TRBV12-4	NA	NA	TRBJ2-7	CASSSRRHGQYF	TGTGCCAGCAGTTCAAGAAGACATGGGCAGTACTTC
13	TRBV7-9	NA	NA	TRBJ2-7	CASSPDVVHEQYF	TGTGCCAGCAGCCCCGATGTAGTACACGAGCAGTACTTC
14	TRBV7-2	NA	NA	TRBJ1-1	CASSLLRVFTEAFF	TGTGCCAGCAGCTTGCTGAGGGTTTTCACTGAAGCTTTCTTT
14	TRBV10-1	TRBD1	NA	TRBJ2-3	CASRPGQGPSQQYF	TGCGCCAGCAGACCGGGACAGGGGCCTTCCCAGCAGTATTTT
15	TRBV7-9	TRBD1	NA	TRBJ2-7	CASSPPGQGGSEQYF	TGTGCCAGCAGCCCTCCGGGACAGGGGGGATCCGAGCAGTACTTC
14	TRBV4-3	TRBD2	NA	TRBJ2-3	CASSPGLAENTQYF	TGCGCCAGCAGCCCGGGACTAGCTGAGAATACGCAGTATTTT
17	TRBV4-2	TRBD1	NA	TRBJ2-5	CASSQSLVGTGQETQYF	TGTGCCAGCAGCCAAAGTCTGGTGGGGACAGGGCAAGAGACCCAGTACTTC
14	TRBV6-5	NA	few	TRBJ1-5	CASSRTDSNQPQHF	TGTGCCAGCAGTCGGACAGATAGCAATCAGCCCCAGCATTTT
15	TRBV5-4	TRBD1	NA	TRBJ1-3	CASSLDRGRGNTIYF	TGTGCCAGCAGCTTAGACAGGGGGCGAGGAAACACCATATATTTT
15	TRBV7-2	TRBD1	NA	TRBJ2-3	CASTVDRGRFDTQYF	TGTGCCAGCACCGTGGACAGGGGGCGATTTGATACGCAGTATTTT
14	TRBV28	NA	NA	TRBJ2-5	CASSLRRGKETQYF	TGTGCCAGCAGTTTACGGAGGGGCAAAGAGACCCAGTACTTC
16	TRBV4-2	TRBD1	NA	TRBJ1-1	CASSQETTGGNTEAFF	TGTGCCAGCAGCCAGGAAACGACAGGGGGGAACACTGAAGCTTTCTTT
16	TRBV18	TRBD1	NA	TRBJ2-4	CASSPVTGGWKNIQYF	TGTGCCAGCTCGCCTGTGACAGGGGGATGGAAAAACATTCAGTACTTC
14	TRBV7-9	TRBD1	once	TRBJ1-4	CASSSTGGREKLFF	TGTGCCAGCAGCTCCACAGGGGGGAGAGAAAAACTGTTTTTT
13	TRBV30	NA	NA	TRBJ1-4	CAWSRQGNEKLFF	TGTGCCTGGAGTCGGCAGGGGAATGAAAAACTGTTTTTT
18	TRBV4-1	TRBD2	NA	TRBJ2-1	CASSQEMRTSGGSIEQFF	TGCGCCAGCAGCCAAGAAATGCGGACTAGCGGGGGGTCTATTGAGCAGTTCTTC
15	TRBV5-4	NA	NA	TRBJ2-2	CASTRGAGITGELFF	TGTGCCAGCACACGGGGGGCGGGGATTACCGGGGAGCTGTTTTTT
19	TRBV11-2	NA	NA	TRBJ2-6	CASSRGTSRMLSGANVLTF	TGTGCCAGCAGCCGGGGGACCTCTCGGATGCTCTCTGGGGCCAACGTCCTGACTTTC
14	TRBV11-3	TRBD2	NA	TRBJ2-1	CASSLEAGNNEQFF	TGTGCCAGCAGCTTAGAAGCGGGGAACAATGAGCAGTTCTTC
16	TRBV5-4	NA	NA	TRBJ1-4	CASSPPGLGPNEKLFF	TGTGCCAGCAGCCCGCCGGGACTGGGTCCAAATGAAAAACTGTTTTTT
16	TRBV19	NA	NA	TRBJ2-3	CASSIVGGGGGDTQYF	TGTGCCAGTAGTATAGTTGGCGGGGGAGGGGGAGATACGCAGTATTTT
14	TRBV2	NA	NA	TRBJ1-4	CASSDKLLNEKLFF	TGTGCCAGCAGTGATAAGTTACTTAATGAAAAACTGTTTTTT
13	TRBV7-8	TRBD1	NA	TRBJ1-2	CASSSGQGYGYTF	TGTGCCAGCAGCTCGGGACAGGGGTATGGCTACACCTTC
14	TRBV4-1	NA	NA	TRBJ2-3	CASNSGTFTDTQYF	TGCGCCAGCAACTCCGGGACTTTCACAGATACGCAGTATTTT
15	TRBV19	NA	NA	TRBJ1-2	CASSIGTGMDYGYTF	TGTGCCAGTAGTATAGGCACAGGGATGGACTATGGCTACACCTTC
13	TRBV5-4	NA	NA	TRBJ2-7	CASSLSGTYEQYF	TGTGCCAGCAGCTTATCAGGGACCTACGAGCAGTACTTC
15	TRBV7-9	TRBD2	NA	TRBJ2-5	CASSYVLAAPGTQYF	TGTGCCAGCAGCTATGTCCTAGCGGCCCCAGGGACCCAGTACTTC
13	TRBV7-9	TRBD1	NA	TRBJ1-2	CASSERTGDGYTF	TGTGCCAGCAGCGAAAGGACAGGAGATGGCTACACCTTC
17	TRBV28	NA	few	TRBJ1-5	CASSPRGGGTRNQPQHF	TGTGCCAGCAGTCCCCGAGGGGGAGGGACCCGTAATCAGCCCCAGCATTTT
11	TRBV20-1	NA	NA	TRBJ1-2	CSASALYGYTF	TGCAGTGCTAGTGCCCTCTATGGCTACACCTTC
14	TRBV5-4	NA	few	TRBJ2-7	CASSHDRYSYEQYF	TGTGCCAGCAGCCACGACAGGTACTCCTACGAGCAGTACTTC
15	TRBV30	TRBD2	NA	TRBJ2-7	CAWSVQAGGPYEQYF	TGTGCCTGGAGTGTACAAGCGGGGGGCCCCTACGAGCAGTACTTC
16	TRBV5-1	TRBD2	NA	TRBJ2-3	CASSRGLAGEPDTQYF	TGCGCCAGCAGCAGGGGACTAGCGGGGGAACCCGATACGCAGTATTTT
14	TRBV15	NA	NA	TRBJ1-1	CATSSREESTEAFF	TGTGCCACCAGCAGCAGGGAAGAGAGCACTGAAGCTTTCTTT
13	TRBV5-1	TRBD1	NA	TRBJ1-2	CASSATGGKGYTF	TGCGCCAGCAGCGCTACAGGGGGGAAAGGCTACACCTTC
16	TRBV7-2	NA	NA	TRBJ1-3	CASSPSPTQGGNTIYF	TGTGCCAGCAGTCCCTCCCCGACCCAGGGTGGAAACACCATATATTTT
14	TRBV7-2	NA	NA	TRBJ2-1	CASSLGQTYNEQFF	TGTGCCAGCAGCCTTGGACAGACTTACAATGAGCAGTTCTTC